This record covers a single T cell receptor beta chain. Trimming took 1 base from V and 1 from J, leaving 7 bases between them. The CDR3 contains 15 residues. Germline CDR1 is LGHNA and CDR2 is YNFKEQ. Source study methods: Amplification of reference gene primers provided the estimated nucleated cell counts. Assay: immunoSEQ multiplex PCR; the TCRdb copy retains only in-frame clones and omits some. The V and J calls and the clone size are those of that table, but D and trimming were determined from the DNA. The top ten clones hold over 8.5% of a sample with 270,000 or so clones, about 80% of them seen once. These data are taken from a study of blood T cell repertoires in COVID-19. Study-wide background: Acute-phase and convalescent COVID-19 samples originated in the United States, Italy and Spain.

Sequencing was carried out using peripheral blood. This sequence was found in a woman aged 50 to 60 who had recovered from COVID-19. The rearrangement uses TRBV4-2 and TRBJ2-2, with unresolved D. For the CDR3, the DNA is TGTGCCAGCAGCCAAGGGCGGCAGAACACCGGGGAGCTGTTTTTT. It yields the protein CASSQGRQNTGELFF.